The next 11 T cell receptor beta chains were all read from a single sample in a study of blood T cell repertoires in COVID-19. Generated by immunoSEQ multiplex PCR, the TCRdb table keeps only in-frame clones and is missing some. The sample carries 130,000 or so clones, 75% to 85% recorded once. Material: peripheral blood. The receptors derive from a human donor in a cohort sampled during active COVID-19.

The rearrangement links TRBV2 to TRBJ2-1, with D perhaps TRBD2 (5 bases). V was trimmed by 2 bases and J by 8 bases, leaving 16 bases between them. The CDR3 extends over 15 amino acids. From germline, CDR1 is SNHLY and CDR2 FYNNEI. The CDR3 is CASSERVSSVHEQFF. The CDR3 nucleotides are TGTGCCAGCAGTGAAAGGGTCAGTAGCGTCCATGAGCAGTTCTTC.

The V call is TRBV27, the J call TRBJ2-5; D ambiguous. Germline values: CDR1 MNHEY, CDR2 SMNVEV (reference sequence). V lost 2 bases, J lost 7 bases, and 14 bases lay in between. The CDR3 spans 14 residues. In nucleotides, the CDR3 is TGTGCCAGCAGTTTAACGTCCCTCCTAAGGACCCAGTACTTC. It translates to CASSLTSLLRTQYF.

This clone showed up just a few times. The V call is TRBV11-2, the J call TRBJ2-7, with a weak D call TRBD1 (5 bases). The germline V gene encodes CDR1 SGHAT and CDR2 FQNNGV. Trimming pared 5 bases from V and 2 bases from J, leaving 10 bases between. This CDR3 is built from 13 residues. The CDR3 sequence: CASSLQTAYEQYF. The CDR3 DNA is TGTGCCAGCAGCCTGCAGACAGCCTACGAGCAGTACTTC.

The chain links TRBV7-2 to TRBJ1-3; D is perhaps TRBD1 (5 bases). This CDR3 comprises 15 residues. Germline V gene sequence: CDR1 SGHTA, CDR2 FQGNSA. V lost 3 bases, J lost 1 base, and 10 bases lay in between. The CDR3 DNA is TGTGCCAGCAGCTTTTCCGGGGGGTCTGGAAACACCATATATTTT. Translating gives CASSFSGGSGNTIYF.

The chain has TRBV5-1 and TRBJ2-2; 8 bases map to TRBD1. This CDR3 spans 14 amino acids. Germline CDR1 reads SGHRS; CDR2 reads YFSETQ. The V segment lost 4 bases and the J segment 7 bases; nucleotides outside the gene matches: 6. The CDR3 spells CASSPDRAGGELFF. For the CDR3, the DNA is TGCGCCAGCAGCCCGGACAGGGCGGGCGGGGAGCTGTTTTTT.

The chain links TRBV19 to TRBJ2-4; TRBD1 matches 9 bases. Per germline, CDR1 LNHDA and CDR2 SQIVND (reference sequence). The CDR3 has 17 amino acids. After removal of 4 bases from V and 6 bases from J, the junction contained 13 bases not matched to a gene. Here the CDR3 DNA reads TGTGCCAGTAGTACCGGGACAGGGAGGGGACCGGCAAACATTCAGTACTTC. It encodes CASSTGTGRGPANIQYF.

This sequence joins TRBV28 and TRBJ2-5; a possible D gene is TRBD2 (5 bases). The CDR3 has 14 residues. V was shortened by 9 bases and J by 1 base, with 15 bases between the two germline ends. Germline CDR1 reads MDHEN; CDR2 reads SYDVKM. CDR3 in amino acids: CASHGLLSQETQYF. DNA of the CDR3: TGTGCCAGTCACGGACTTTTGTCCCAAGAGACCCAGTACTTC.

This clone appeared a few times. The gene calls are TRBV18 and TRBJ2-7, with 11 bases matching TRBD2. The germline V gene encodes CDR1 KGHSH and CDR2 LQKENI. The CDR3 sequence is 17 residues long. After removal of 0 bases from V and 0 bases from J, the junction contained 4 bases not matched to a gene. CDR3 region: CASSPPASGGFSYEQYF. CDR3 DNA sequence: TGTGCCAGCTCACCACCGGCTAGCGGGGGGTTCTCCTACGAGCAGTACTTC.

This clone was observed a handful of times. The chain carries TRBV5-8 and TRBJ2-5, with a tentative D call TRBD1 (6 bases). The CDR3 is 17 residues long. The V end was cut by 7 bases, the J end by 2 bases, with 24 bases between. Germline V gene sequence: CDR1 SGHTS, CDR2 YDEGEE. CDR3 nucleotides: TGTGCCAGCTCAACGGGACAAGTGTTTCCTACACAAGAGACCCAGTACTTC. As protein: CASSTGQVFPTQETQYF.

Only a few counts were recorded for this clone. In DNA, the CDR3 is TGTGCCAGCAGGATGGCGGGGTCCCCTTATGGCTACACCTTC. It translates to CASRMAGSPYGYTF. The rearrangement joins TRBV6-5 to TRBJ1-2, with no clear D. Germline CDR1 reads MNHEY; CDR2 reads SVGAGI. V was shortened by 6 bases and J by 5 bases, with 16 bases between the two germline ends. CDR3 length equals 14 residues.

The chain couples TRBV11-2 to TRBJ2-7; 9 nucleotides match TRBD1. Per the germline V gene, CDR1 is SGHAT and CDR2 is FQNNGV. CDR3 length equals 17 residues. Trimming took 0 bases from V and 2 from J; bases not matched to a gene: 8. CDR3 nucleotide sequence: TGTGCCAGCAGCTTAGATGGGTCCGGGACAGGGACCTACGAGCAGTACTTC. Protein: CASSLDGSGTGTYEQYF.